This is a list of T cell receptor beta chains from one sample in a study of cytomegalovirus exposure and HLA in healthy donors. Data came from immunoSEQ multiplex PCR; TCRdb stores just in-frame clones and leaves some out. There are some 120,000 clones in the sample; around 77% occur only once, and less than 6% lies in the top ten. Sequenced sample: PBMCs. The receptors derive from a man younger than 30 in good health and CMV-seropositive. Each CDR3 is given with its conserved first and last residue. A D gene is named only where the DNA matches it firmly. Some rows have no size entry. The others give once, few or many, or a class for an expanded clone.

size: .; J: TRBJ2-7; D: TRBD2; V: TRBV28; CDR3: CASGRVYEQYF; DNA: TGTGCTAGCGGGAGGGTGTACGAGCAGTACTTC
size: .; J: TRBJ2-4; D: TRBD1; V: TRBV2; CDR3: CARSGDRDDGKNIQYF; DNA: TGTGCCAGAAGTGGGGACAGGGACGACGGCAAAAACATTCAGTACTTC
size: once; J: TRBJ2-1; D: TRBD1; V: TRBV11-2; CDR3: CASSLAGTGQFF; DNA: TGTGCCAGCAGCTTAGCGGGGACAGGCCAGTTCTTC
size: .; J: TRBJ2-7; D: TRBD1; V: TRBV18; CDR3: CASSPGTVEQYF; DNA: TGTGCCAGCTCACCCGGGACAGTCGAGCAGTACTTC
size: .; J: TRBJ1-2; D: TRBD1; V: TRBV6-6; CDR3: CASSLGQGYYGYTF; DNA: TGTGCCAGCAGTCTAGGACAGGGCTACTATGGCTACACCTTC
size: once; J: TRBJ2-5; D: TRBD2; V: TRBV9; CDR3: CASSVEASGRETQYF; DNA: TGTGCCAGCAGCGTAGAGGCTAGCGGGAGGGAGACCCAGTACTTC
size: .; J: TRBJ2-4; D: .; V: TRBV11-2; CDR3: CASSLDNRGIQYF; DNA: TGTGCCAGCAGCTTAGATAACCGAGGCATTCAGTACTTC
size: .; J: TRBJ2-7; D: TRBD2; V: TRBV7-3; CDR3: CASSQRLAGGRLLDRNSYEQYF; DNA: TGTGCCAGCAGCCAGAGACTAGCGGGAGGGCGGTTGCTGGACCGAAACTCCTACGAGCAGTACTTC
size: few; J: TRBJ2-1; D: TRBD2; V: TRBV29-1; CDR3: CSVVLGSGSLDEQFF; DNA: TGCAGCGTTGTGTTGGGTAGCGGGAGTCTCGATGAGCAGTTCTTC
size: .; J: TRBJ2-3; D: TRBD2; V: TRBV18; CDR3: CASSPSLAGTDTQYF; DNA: TGTGCCAGCTCACCTTCGCTAGCGGGAACAGATACGCAGTATTTT
size: .; J: TRBJ2-7; D: .; V: TRBV19; CDR3: CASAQGLLSYEQYF; DNA: TGTGCCAGTGCCCAGGGACTCTTGTCCTACGAGCAGTACTTC
size: .; J: TRBJ2-7; D: TRBD2; V: TRBV27; CDR3: CASSTKFVAGVSVYEQYF; DNA: TGTGCCAGCAGTACCAAATTTGTAGCGGGAGTTTCCGTATACGAGCAGTACTTC
size: .; J: TRBJ1-1; D: .; V: TRBV11-1; CDR3: CASSSWSRTEAFF; DNA: TGTGCCAGCAGCTCGTGGAGTCGGACTGAAGCTTTCTTT
size: .; J: TRBJ1-1; D: .; V: TRBV5-1; CDR3: CASSLIPGEGMNTEAFF; DNA: TGCGCCAGCAGCTTGATTCCAGGGGAGGGGATGAACACTGAAGCTTTCTTT
size: .; J: TRBJ1-5; D: .; V: TRBV19; CDR3: CASSIVVDQPQHF; DNA: TGTGCCAGTAGTATCGTCGTTGATCAGCCCCAGCATTTT
size: .; J: TRBJ2-1; D: TRBD2; V: TRBV16; CDR3: CASSQDGRAANEQFF; DNA: TGTGCCAGCAGCCAAGACGGGAGGGCCGCCAATGAGCAGTTCTTC
size: .; J: TRBJ1-2; D: .; V: TRBV29-1; CDR3: CSVDDSLYGYTF; DNA: TGCAGCGTTGACGACAGCCTCTATGGCTACACCTTC
size: .; J: TRBJ1-2; D: .; V: TRBV9; CDR3: CASRAVNYGYTF; DNA: TGTGCCAGCAGGGCTGTTAACTATGGCTACACCTTC
size: few; J: TRBJ1-2; D: .; V: TRBV5-1; CDR3: CASSLDRASGYTF; DNA: TGCGCCAGCAGCTTGGACAGGGCGAGTGGCTACACCTTC
size: .; J: TRBJ1-1; D: TRBD1; V: TRBV28; CDR3: CASSYEPPGQGMNTEAFF; DNA: TGTGCCAGCAGTTACGAGCCCCCGGGACAGGGGATGAACACTGAAGCTTTCTTT
size: few; J: TRBJ2-4; D: TRBD2; V: TRBV13; CDR3: CASSPGLAEIGRSQYF; DNA: TGTGCCAGCAGCCCGGGACTAGCGGAAATAGGGCGCAGTCAGTACTTC
size: few; J: TRBJ2-3; D: TRBD2; V: TRBV7-3; CDR3: CASSFGTSLPDTQYF; DNA: TGTGCCAGCAGCTTTGGGACTAGCCTTCCAGATACGCAGTATTTT
size: .; J: TRBJ2-7; D: .; V: TRBV9; CDR3: CASSVDPTSYEQYF; DNA: TGTGCCAGCAGCGTAGATCCGACTAGCTACGAGCAGTACTTC
size: .; J: TRBJ1-1; D: .; V: TRBV6-5; CDR3: CASSYSYRDTEAFF; DNA: TGTGCCAGCAGTTACTCCTACCGGGACACTGAAGCTTTCTTT
size: .; J: TRBJ2-7; D: .; V: TRBV18; CDR3: CASSATADYEQYF; DNA: TGTGCCAGCTCAGCGACAGCAGACTACGAGCAGTACTTC
size: .; J: TRBJ2-5; D: .; V: TRBV5-4; CDR3: CASSLWESRTQYF; DNA: TGTGCCAGCAGCTTGTGGGAGTCCCGGACCCAGTACTTC
size: .; J: TRBJ2-2; D: .; V: TRBV2; CDR3: CASRGGTHTGELFF; DNA: TGTGCCAGCAGAGGAGGTACGCACACCGGGGAGCTGTTTTTT
size: .; J: TRBJ1-4; D: TRBD1; V: TRBV9; CDR3: CASSVGTGSRRANEKLFF; DNA: TGTGCCAGCAGCGTAGGGACAGGGAGTAGAAGGGCTAATGAAAAACTGTTTTTT
size: .; J: TRBJ2-7; D: TRBD2; V: TRBV27; CDR3: CASSFGELAGDTYEQYF; DNA: TGTGCCAGCAGTTTTGGTGAGCTAGCGGGAGACACCTACGAGCAGTACTTC
size: .; J: TRBJ2-1; D: TRBD2; V: TRBV6-1; CDR3: CASLLAGGSTNEQFF; DNA: TGTGCCAGCCTTCTAGCGGGAGGTTCGACGAATGAGCAGTTCTTC
size: few; J: TRBJ2-7; D: TRBD2; V: TRBV7-6; CDR3: CASSRTSGNYEQYF; DNA: TGTGCCAGCAGCCGGACTAGCGGAAATTACGAGCAGTACTTC
size: .; J: TRBJ2-7; D: .; V: TRBV7-3; CDR3: CASSLNRELSYEQYF; DNA: TGTGCCAGCAGCTTAAACCGGGAACTTTCCTACGAGCAGTACTTC
size: few; J: TRBJ2-7; D: .; V: TRBV10-1; CDR3: CASSAAYEQYF; DNA: TGCGCCAGCAGTGCGGCCTACGAGCAGTACTTC
size: .; J: TRBJ1-2; D: .; V: TRBV7-9; CDR3: CASGGKEDYGYTF; DNA: TGTGCCAGCGGTGGTAAGGAGGACTATGGCTACACCTTC
size: .; J: TRBJ1-2; D: .; V: TRBV11-2; CDR3: CASSLAAGAGYTF; DNA: TGTGCCAGCAGCTTAGCGGCAGGGGCTGGCTACACCTTC
size: .; J: TRBJ2-1; D: TRBD2; V: TRBV7-9; CDR3: CASSSYGLAEYNEQFF; DNA: TGTGCCAGCAGCTCATACGGACTAGCGGAGTACAATGAGCAGTTCTTC
size: few; J: TRBJ1-1; D: .; V: TRBV2; CDR3: CASSDGGYTEAFF; DNA: TGTGCCAGCAGTGATGGGGGCTACACTGAAGCTTTCTTT
size: .; J: TRBJ2-5; D: TRBD2; V: TRBV6-5; CDR3: CASSTIAGGETQYF; DNA: TGTGCCAGCAGTACCATAGCGGGGGGGGAGACCCAGTACTTC
size: .; J: TRBJ1-2; D: .; V: TRBV6-5; CDR3: CASSYSPATNYGYTF; DNA: TGTGCCAGCAGTTATAGCCCAGCCACTAACTATGGCTACACCTTC
size: few; J: TRBJ2-5; D: .; V: TRBV29-1; CDR3: CSVMRETQYF; DNA: TGCAGCGTTATGAGGGAGACCCAGTACTTC
size: .; J: TRBJ1-1; D: .; V: TRBV19; CDR3: CASSIEVQMNTEAFF; DNA: TGTGCCAGTAGTATAGAGGTACAGATGAACACTGAAGCTTTCTTT
size: .; J: TRBJ2-2; D: TRBD1; V: TRBV7-6; CDR3: CASSSGQGAGELFF; DNA: TGTGCCAGCAGCTCGGGACAGGGGGCCGGGGAGCTGTTTTTT
size: .; J: TRBJ1-2; D: TRBD1; V: TRBV6-4; CDR3: CASSADRGEYGYTF; DNA: TGTGCCAGCAGCGCTGACAGGGGCGAATATGGCTACACCTTC
size: once; J: TRBJ1-4; D: .; V: TRBV10-3; CDR3: CAISESSGSREKLFF; DNA: TGTGCCATCAGTGAGTCGTCGGGGTCGCGGGAAAAACTGTTTTTT
size: .; J: TRBJ1-6; D: .; V: TRBV4-1; CDR3: CASSQDLAEINSPLHF; DNA: TGCGCCAGCAGCCAAGATCTTGCGGAGATTAATTCACCCCTCCACTTT
size: .; J: TRBJ1-5; D: TRBD1; V: TRBV7-9; CDR3: CATQQGGSNQPQHF; DNA: TGTGCCACCCAACAGGGGGGGAGCAATCAGCCCCAGCATTTT
size: .; J: TRBJ1-1; D: TRBD1; V: TRBV11-2; CDR3: CASSLDRDSFMNTEAFF; DNA: TGTGCCAGCAGCTTAGACCGGGACAGCTTCATGAACACTGAAGCTTTCTTT
size: once; J: TRBJ2-1; D: TRBD1; V: TRBV6-1; CDR3: CASSAGTEDNEQFF; DNA: TGTGCCAGCAGTGCCGGGACAGAAGACAATGAGCAGTTCTTC
size: .; J: TRBJ1-5; D: .; V: TRBV27; CDR3: CASRAVGQGNQPQHF; DNA: TGTGCCAGCAGGGCGGTGGGTCAGGGAAATCAGCCCCAGCATTTT
size: .; J: TRBJ2-5; D: .; V: TRBV6-1; CDR3: CASRSERETQYF; DNA: TGTGCCAGCAGGTCGGAGAGGGAGACCCAGTACTTC
size: .; J: TRBJ1-2; D: TRBD1; V: TRBV7-2; CDR3: CASSRRDRVDGYTF; DNA: TGTGCCAGCAGCCGAAGGGACAGGGTGGATGGCTACACCTTC
size: once; J: TRBJ2-7; D: .; V: TRBV2; CDR3: CASSDGQGSSYEQYF; DNA: TGTGCCAGCAGTGATGGGCAGGGGAGCTCCTACGAGCAGTACTTC
size: once; J: TRBJ2-3; D: .; V: TRBV9; CDR3: CASSKRPVGETDTQYF; DNA: TGTGCCAGCAGCAAACGACCGGTTGGGGAGACAGATACGCAGTATTTT
size: .; J: TRBJ1-2; D: .; V: TRBV18; CDR3: CASSPSIAPGVYGYTF; DNA: TGTGCCAGCTCACCATCAATAGCGCCGGGGGTTTATGGCTACACCTTC
size: .; J: TRBJ1-6; D: .; V: TRBV7-8; CDR3: CASSLDSSPLHF; DNA: TGTGCCAGCAGCTTAGATAGTTCACCCCTCCACTTT